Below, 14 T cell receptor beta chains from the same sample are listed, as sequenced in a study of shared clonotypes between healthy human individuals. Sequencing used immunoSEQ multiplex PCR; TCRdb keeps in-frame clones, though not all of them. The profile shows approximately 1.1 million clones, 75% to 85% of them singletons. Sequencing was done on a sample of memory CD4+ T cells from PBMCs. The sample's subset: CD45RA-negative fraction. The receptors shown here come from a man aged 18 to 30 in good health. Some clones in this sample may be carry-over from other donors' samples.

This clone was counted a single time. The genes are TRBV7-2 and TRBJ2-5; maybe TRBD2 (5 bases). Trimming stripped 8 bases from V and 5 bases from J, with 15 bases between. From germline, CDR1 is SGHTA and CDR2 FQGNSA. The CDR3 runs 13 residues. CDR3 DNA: TGTGCCAGCTCCACCGAAAGGGAGGAGACCCAGTACTTC. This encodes CASSTEREETQYF.

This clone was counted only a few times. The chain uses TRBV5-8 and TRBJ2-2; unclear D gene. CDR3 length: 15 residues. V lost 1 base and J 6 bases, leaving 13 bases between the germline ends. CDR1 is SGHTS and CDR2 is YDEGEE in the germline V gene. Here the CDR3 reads CASSLMTFWAGELFF. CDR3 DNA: TGTGCCAGCAGCTTGATGACGTTTTGGGCCGGGGAGCTGTTTTTT.

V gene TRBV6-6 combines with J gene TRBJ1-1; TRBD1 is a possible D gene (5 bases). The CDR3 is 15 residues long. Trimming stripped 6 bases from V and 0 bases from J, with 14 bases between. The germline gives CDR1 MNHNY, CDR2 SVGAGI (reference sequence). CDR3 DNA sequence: TGTGCCAGCAGCCCGAGGGACCTTTTGAACACTGAAGCTTTCTTT. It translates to CASSPRDLLNTEAFF.

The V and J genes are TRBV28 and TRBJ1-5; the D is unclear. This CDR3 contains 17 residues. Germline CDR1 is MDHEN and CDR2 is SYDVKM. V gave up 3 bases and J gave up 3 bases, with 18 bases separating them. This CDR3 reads CASSFRAWGAANQPQHF. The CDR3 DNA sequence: TGTGCCAGCAGTTTTCGCGCCTGGGGTGCGGCCAATCAGCCCCAGCATTTT.

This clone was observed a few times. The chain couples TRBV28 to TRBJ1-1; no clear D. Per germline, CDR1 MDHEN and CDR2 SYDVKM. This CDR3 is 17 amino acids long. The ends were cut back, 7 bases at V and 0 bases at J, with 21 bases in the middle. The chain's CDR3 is CASTPWNRLNMNTEAFF. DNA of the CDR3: TGTGCCAGCACCCCGTGGAACAGACTAAATATGAACACTGAAGCTTTCTTT.

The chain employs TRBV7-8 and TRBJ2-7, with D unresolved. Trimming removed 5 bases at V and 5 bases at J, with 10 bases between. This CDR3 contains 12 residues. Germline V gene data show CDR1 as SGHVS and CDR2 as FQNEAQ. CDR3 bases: TGTGCCAGCAGCCCTGTGGGCCACGAGCAGTACTTC. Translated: CASSPVGHEQYF.

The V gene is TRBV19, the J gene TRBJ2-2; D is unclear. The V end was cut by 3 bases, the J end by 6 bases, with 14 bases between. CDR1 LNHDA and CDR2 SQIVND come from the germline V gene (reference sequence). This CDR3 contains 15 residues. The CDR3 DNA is TGTGCCAGTAGTATTGTGTCGGCAGGCGCCGGGGAGCTGTTTTTT. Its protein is CASSIVSAGAGELFF.

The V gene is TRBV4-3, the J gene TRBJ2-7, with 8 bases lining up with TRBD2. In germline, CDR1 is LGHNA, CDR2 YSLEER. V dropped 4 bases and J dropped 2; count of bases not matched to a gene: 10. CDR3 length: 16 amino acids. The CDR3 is CASSLIRGGVPYEQYF. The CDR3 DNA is TGCGCCAGCAGCCTCATCCGGGGGGGAGTACCCTACGAGCAGTACTTC.

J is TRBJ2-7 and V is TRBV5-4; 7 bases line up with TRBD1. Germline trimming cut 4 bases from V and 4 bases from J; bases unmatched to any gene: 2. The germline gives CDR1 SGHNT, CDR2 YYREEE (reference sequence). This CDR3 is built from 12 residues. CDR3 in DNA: TGTGCCAGCAGCCGACAGGGTTACGAGCAGTACTTC. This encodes CASSRQGYEQYF.

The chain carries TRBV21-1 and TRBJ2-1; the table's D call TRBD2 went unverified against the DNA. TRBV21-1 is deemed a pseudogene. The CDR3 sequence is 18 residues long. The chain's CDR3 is CASSNYTPTSGTYNEQFF. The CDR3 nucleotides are TGTGCCAGCAGCAACTACACACCGACTAGCGGAACCTACAATGAGCAGTTCTTC.

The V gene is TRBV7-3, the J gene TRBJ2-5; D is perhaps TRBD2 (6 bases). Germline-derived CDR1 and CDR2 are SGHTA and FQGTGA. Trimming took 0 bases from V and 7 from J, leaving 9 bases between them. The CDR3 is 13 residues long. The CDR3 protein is CASSLTHGGTQYF. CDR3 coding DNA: TGTGCCAGCAGCTTAACCCACGGGGGGACCCAGTACTTC.

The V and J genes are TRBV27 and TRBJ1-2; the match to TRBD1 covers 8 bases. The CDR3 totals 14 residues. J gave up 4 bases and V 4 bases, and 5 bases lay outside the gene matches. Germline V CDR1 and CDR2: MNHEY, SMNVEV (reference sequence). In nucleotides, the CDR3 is TGTGCCAGCAGTTCCCGGACAGGGAGCTATGGCTACACCTTC. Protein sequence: CASSSRTGSYGYTF.

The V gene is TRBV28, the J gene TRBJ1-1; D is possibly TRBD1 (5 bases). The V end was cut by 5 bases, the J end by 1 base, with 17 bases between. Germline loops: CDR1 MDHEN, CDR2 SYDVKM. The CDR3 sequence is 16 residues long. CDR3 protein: CASSSHGGSTNTEAFF. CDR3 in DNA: TGTGCCAGCAGTAGTCATGGGGGGTCAACGAACACTGAAGCTTTCTTT.

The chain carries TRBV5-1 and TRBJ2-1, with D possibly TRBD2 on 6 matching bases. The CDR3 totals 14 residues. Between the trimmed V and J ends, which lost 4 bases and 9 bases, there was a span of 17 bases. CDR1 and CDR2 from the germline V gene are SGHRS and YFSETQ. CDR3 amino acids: CASSLTRRASEQFF. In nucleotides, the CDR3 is TGCGCCAGCAGCCTGACTAGACGCGCGAGTGAGCAGTTCTTC.